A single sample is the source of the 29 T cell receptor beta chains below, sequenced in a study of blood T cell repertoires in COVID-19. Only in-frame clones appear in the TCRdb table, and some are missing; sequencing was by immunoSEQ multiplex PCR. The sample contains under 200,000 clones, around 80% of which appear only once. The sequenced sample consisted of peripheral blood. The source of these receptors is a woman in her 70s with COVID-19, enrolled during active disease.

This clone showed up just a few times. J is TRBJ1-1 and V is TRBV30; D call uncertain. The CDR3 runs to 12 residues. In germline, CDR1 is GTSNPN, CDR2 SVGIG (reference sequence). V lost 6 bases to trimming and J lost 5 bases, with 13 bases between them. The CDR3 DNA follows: TGTGCCTGCTCCCGGCGGGAGACTGAAGCTTTCTTT. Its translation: CACSRRETEAFF.

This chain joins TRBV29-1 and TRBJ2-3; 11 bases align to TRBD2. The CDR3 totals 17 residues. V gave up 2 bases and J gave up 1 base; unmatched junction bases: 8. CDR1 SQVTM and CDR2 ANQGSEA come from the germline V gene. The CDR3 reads CSVEYSGRALRTDTQYF. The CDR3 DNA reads TGCAGCGTTGAATATAGCGGGAGGGCCCTCCGCACAGATACGCAGTATTTT.

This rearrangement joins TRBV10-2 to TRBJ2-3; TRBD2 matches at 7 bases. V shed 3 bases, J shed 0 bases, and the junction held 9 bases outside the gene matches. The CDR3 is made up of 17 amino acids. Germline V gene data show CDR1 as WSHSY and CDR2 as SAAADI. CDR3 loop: CASSDSVLADSTDTQYF. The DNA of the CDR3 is TGCGCCAGCAGTGATTCCGTGCTAGCGGATAGCACAGATACGCAGTATTTT.

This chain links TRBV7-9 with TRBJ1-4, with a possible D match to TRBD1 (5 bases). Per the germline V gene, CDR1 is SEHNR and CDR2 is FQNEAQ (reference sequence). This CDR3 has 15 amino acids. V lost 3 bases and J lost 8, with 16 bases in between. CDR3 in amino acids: CASSFVRGGGEKLFF. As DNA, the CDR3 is TGTGCCAGCAGCTTTGTACGGGGGGGTGGAGAAAAACTGTTTTTT.

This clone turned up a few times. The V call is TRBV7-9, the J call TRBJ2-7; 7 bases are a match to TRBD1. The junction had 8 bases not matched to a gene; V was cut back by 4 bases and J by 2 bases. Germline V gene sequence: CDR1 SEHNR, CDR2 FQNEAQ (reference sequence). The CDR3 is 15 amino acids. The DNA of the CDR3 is TGTGCCAGCAGCTCTCCGAGGACAGGCACCTACGAGCAGTACTTC. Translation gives CASSSPRTGTYEQYF. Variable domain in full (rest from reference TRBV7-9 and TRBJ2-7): DTGVSQNPRHKITKRGQNVTFRCDPISEHNRLYWYRQTLGQGPEFLTYFQNEAQLEKSRLLSDRFSAERPKGSFSTLEIQRTEQGDSAMYLCASSSPRTGTYEQYFGPGTRLTVT.

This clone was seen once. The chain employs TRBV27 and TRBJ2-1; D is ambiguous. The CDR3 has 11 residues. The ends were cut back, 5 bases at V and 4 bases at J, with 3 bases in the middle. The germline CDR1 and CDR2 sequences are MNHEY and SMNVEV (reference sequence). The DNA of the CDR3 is TGTGCCAGCAGTCGGTACAATGAGCAGTTCTTC. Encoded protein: CASSRYNEQFF.

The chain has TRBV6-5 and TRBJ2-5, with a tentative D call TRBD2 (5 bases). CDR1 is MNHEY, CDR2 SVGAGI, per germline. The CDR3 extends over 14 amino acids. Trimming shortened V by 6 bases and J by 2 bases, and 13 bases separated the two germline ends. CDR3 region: CASRRIASQETQYF. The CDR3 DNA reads TGTGCCAGCAGAAGGATAGCGTCTCAAGAGACCCAGTACTTC.

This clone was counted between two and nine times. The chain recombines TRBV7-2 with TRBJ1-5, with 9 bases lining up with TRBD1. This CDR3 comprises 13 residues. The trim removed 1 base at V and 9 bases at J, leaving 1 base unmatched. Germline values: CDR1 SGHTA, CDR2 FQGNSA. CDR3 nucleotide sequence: TGTGCCAGCAGCTTAGACAGGGGGCGGCCCCAGCATTTT. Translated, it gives CASSLDRGRPQHF. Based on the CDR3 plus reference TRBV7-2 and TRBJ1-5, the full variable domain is GAGVSQSPSNKVTEKGKDVELRCDPISGHTALYWYRQSLGQGLEFLIYFQGNSAPDKSGLPSDRFSAERTGGSVSTLTIQRTQQEDSAVYLCASSLDRGRPQHFGDGTRLSIL.

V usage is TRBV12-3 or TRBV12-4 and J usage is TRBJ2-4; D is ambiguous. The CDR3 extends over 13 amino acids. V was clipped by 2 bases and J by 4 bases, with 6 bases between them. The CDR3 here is CASSLNGKNIQYF. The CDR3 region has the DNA TGTGCCAGCAGTTTAAACGGTAAAAACATTCAGTACTTC.

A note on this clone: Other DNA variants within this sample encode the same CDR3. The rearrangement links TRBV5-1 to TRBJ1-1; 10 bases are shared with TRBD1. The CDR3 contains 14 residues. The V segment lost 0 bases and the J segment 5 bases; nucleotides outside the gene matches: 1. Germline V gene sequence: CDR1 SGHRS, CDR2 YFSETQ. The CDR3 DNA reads TGCGCCAGCAGCTTGGGACAGGGGGCGACTGAAGCTTTCTTT. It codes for CASSLGQGATEAFF.

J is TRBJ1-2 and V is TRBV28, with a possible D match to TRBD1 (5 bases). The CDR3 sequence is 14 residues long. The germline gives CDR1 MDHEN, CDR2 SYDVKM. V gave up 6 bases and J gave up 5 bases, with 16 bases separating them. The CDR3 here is CASSRPFDSYGYTF. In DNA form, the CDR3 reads TGTGCCAGCAGCCGACCCTTTGACAGTTATGGCTACACCTTC.

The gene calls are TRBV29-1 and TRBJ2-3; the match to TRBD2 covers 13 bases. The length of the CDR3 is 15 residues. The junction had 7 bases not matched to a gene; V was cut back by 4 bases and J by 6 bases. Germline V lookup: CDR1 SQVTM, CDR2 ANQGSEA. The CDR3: CSVGGLAGLSDTQYF. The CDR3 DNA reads TGCAGCGTTGGGGGACTAGCGGGGTTATCCGATACGCAGTATTTT.

In DNA, the CDR3 is TGTGCCAGCAGTCCAGGGCAGGAGACCCAGTACTTC. Protein sequence: CASSPGQETQYF. J is TRBJ2-5 and V is TRBV6-6; D is possibly TRBD1 (5 bases). Germline V gene sequence: CDR1 MNHNY, CDR2 SVGAGI (reference sequence). The CDR3 sequence is 12 residues long. The V and J ends lost 5 bases and 5 bases respectively, with 9 bases between them.

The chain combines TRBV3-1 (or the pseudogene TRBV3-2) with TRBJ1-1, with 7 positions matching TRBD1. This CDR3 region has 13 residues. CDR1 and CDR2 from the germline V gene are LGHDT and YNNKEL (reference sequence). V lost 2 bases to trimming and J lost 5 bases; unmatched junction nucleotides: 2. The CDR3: CASSQIRGTEAFF. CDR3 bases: TGTGCCAGCAGCCAAATCAGGGGGACTGAAGCTTTCTTT.

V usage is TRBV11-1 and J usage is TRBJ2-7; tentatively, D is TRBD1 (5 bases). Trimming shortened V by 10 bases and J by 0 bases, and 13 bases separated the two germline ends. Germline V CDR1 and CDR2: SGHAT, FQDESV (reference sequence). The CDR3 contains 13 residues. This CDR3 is CATSGPPSYEQYF. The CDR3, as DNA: TGTGCCACCTCAGGGCCACCCTCCTACGAGCAGTACTTC.

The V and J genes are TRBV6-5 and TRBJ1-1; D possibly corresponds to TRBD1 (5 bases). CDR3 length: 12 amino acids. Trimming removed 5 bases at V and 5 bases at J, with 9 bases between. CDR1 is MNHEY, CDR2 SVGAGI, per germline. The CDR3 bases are TGTGCCAGCAGTCCAGGGAATACTGAAGCTTTCTTT. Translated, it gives CASSPGNTEAFF.

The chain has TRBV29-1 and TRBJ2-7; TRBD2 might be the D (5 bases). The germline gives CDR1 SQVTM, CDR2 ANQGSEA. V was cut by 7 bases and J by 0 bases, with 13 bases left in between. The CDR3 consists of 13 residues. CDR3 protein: CSASGTSSYEQYF. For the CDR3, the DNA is TGCAGCGCCTCTGGCACTAGCTCCTACGAGCAGTACTTC.

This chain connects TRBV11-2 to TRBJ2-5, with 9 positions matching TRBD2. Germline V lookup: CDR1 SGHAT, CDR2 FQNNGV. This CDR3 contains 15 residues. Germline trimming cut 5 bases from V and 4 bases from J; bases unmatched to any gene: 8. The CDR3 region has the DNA TGTGCCAGCAGCCTCAGCGGGGGGCAGGGAGAGACCCAGTACTTC. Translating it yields CASSLSGGQGETQYF. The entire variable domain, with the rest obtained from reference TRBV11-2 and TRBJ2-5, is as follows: EAGVAQSPRYKIIEKRQSVAFWCNPISGHATLYWYQQILGQGPKLLIQFQNNGVVDDSQLPKDRFSAERLKGVDSTLKIQPAKLEDSAVYLCASSLSGGQGETQYFGPGTRLLVL.

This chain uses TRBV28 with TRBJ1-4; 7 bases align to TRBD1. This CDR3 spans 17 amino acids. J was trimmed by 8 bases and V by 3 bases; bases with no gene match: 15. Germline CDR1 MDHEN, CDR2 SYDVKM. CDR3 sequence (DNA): TGTGCCAGCAGTTTCCAGGCCGGCCAGGGGGGAGAGGAAAAACTGTTTTTT. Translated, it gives CASSFQAGQGGEEKLFF.

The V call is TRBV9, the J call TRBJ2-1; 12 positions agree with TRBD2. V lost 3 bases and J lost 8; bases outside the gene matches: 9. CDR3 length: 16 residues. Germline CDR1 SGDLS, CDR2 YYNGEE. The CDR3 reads CASSGTSGALSDEQFF. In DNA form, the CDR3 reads TGTGCCAGCAGCGGGACTAGCGGGGCCCTATCCGATGAGCAGTTCTTC.

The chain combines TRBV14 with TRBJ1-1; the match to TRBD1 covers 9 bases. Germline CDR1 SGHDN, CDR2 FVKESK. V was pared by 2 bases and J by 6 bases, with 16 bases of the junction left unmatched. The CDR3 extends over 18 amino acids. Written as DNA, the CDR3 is TGTGCCAGCAGCCAACCCCAGTTTAGGACAGGGGTCCGCCCTGAAGCTTTCTTT. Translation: CASSQPQFRTGVRPEAFF.

This chain's CDR3 is CASSPVGQLGGYTF. Here the CDR3 DNA reads TGTGCCAGCAGCCCGGTGGGACAGTTGGGGGGCTACACCTTC. This chain links TRBV5-4 with TRBJ1-2, with TRBD1 identical over 7 bases. Losses at the gene ends were 4 bases for V and 8 bases for J; bases not matched to a gene: 11. This CDR3 comprises 14 residues. CDR1 is SGHNT and CDR2 is YYREEE in the germline V gene (reference sequence).

In nucleotides, the CDR3 is TGTGCCAGCAGTCCAGACCGACAGGGGAAGCTCCAGGGGAATGACTATGGCTACACCTTC. Translating it yields CASSPDRQGKLQGNDYGYTF. V usage is TRBV6-2 or TRBV6-3 and J usage is TRBJ1-2; 8 positions match TRBD1. CDR1 is MNHEY, CDR2 SVGEGT, per germline. V lost 5 bases to trimming and J lost 3 bases; unmatched junction nucleotides: 23. The CDR3 length is 20 residues.

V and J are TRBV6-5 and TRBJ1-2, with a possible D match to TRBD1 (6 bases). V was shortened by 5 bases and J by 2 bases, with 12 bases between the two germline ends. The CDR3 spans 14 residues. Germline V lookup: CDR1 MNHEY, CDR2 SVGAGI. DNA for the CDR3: TGTGCCAGCAGTCCGGACAGTTCAAACTATGGCTACACCTTC. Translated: CASSPDSSNYGYTF.

In DNA form, the CDR3 reads TGTGCCAGCAGCTTGGTATCGCAGGGGGCGCTTGGCTACACCTTC. It yields the protein CASSLVSQGALGYTF. J is TRBJ1-2 and V is TRBV5-8, with 8 bases that match TRBD1. CDR1 and CDR2 from the germline V gene are SGHTS and YDEGEE. The trim removed 0 bases at V and 7 bases at J, leaving 8 bases unmatched. This CDR3 contains 15 residues.

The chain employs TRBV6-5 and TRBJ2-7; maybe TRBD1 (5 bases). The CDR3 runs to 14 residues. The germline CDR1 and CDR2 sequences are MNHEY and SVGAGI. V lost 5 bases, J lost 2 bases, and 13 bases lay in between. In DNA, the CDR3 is TGTGCCAGCAGTCAGTCAGGGAACGCCTACGAGCAGTACTTC. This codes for CASSQSGNAYEQYF.

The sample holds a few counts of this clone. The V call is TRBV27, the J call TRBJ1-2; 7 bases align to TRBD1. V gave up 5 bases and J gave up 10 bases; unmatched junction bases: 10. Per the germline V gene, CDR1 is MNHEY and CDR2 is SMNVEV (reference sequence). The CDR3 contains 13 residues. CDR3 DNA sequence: TGTGCCAGCAGTCCGATGACAGGGCAAGTCTACACCTTC. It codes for CASSPMTGQVYTF.

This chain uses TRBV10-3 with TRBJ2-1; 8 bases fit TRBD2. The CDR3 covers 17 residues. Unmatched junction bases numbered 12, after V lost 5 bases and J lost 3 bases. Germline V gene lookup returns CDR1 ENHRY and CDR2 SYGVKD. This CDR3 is CAISFSGDHRFYNEQFF. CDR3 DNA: TGTGCCATCAGTTTTAGCGGGGACCACCGTTTCTACAATGAGCAGTTCTTC.

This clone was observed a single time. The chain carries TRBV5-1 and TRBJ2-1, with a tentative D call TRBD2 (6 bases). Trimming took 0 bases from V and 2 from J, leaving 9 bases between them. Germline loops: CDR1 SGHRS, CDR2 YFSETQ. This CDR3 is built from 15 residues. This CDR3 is CASSLGRGPYNEQFF. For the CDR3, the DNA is TGCGCCAGCAGCTTGGGGCGGGGCCCCTACAATGAGCAGTTCTTC.